These 32 T cell receptor beta chains were sequenced from one sample in a study of OX40 agonist ivuxolimab in advanced cancers. Sequencing used immunoSEQ multiplex PCR; TCRdb keeps in-frame clones, though not all of them. The sample contains some 84,000 clones, 89% of which appear only once. The sample was CD4+ or CD8+ T cells sorted from blood, taken in a trial of the OX40 agonist ivuxolimab. Source of these receptors: an adult with an advanced solid tumor such as melanoma, head and neck, liver or kidney cancer.

This chain connects TRBV5-4 to TRBJ2-7; 8 nucleotides agree with TRBD1. The trim removed 4 bases at V and 3 bases at J, leaving 6 bases unmatched. The CDR3 extends over 14 amino acids. The V gene's germline CDR1 is SGHNT and CDR2 YYREEE (reference sequence). The CDR3: CASSTDRGRYEQYF. CDR3 DNA sequence: TGTGCCAGCAGCACCGACAGGGGCCGCTACGAGCAGTACTTC. The full variable domain, its missing parts supplied by reference TRBV5-4 and TRBJ2-7, is ETGVTQSPTHLIKTRGQQVTLRCSSQSGHNTVSWYQQALGQGPQFIFQYYREEENGRGNFPPRFSGLQFPNYSSELNVNALELDDSALYLCASSTDRGRYEQYFGPGTRLTVT.

This rearrangement joins TRBV27 to TRBJ2-7; 8 positions match TRBD2. Germline V lookup: CDR1 MNHEY, CDR2 SMNVEV (reference sequence). The trim removed 1 base at V and 7 bases at J, leaving 9 bases unmatched. The CDR3 consists of 15 residues. The CDR3 region is CASSLYPREGQEQYF. CDR3 nucleotides: TGTGCCAGCAGTTTATACCCACGGGAGGGCCAGGAGCAGTACTTC.

The chain employs TRBV11-3 and TRBJ2-3; 10 positions agree with TRBD1. Germline V gene sequence: CDR1 SGHNT, CDR2 YENEEA. This CDR3 is built from 16 residues. The junction had 4 bases not matched to a gene; V was cut back by 4 bases and J by 0 bases. The CDR3 DNA follows: TGTGCCAGCAGCTCCCGACAGGGGGCCAGCACAGATACGCAGTATTTT. Protein sequence: CASSSRQGASTDTQYF.

The chain couples TRBV5-4 to TRBJ2-5; 10 nucleotides agree with TRBD1. The J call is uncertain, as TRBJ2-7 better fits the DNA end. CDR1 is SGHNT, CDR2 YYREEE, per germline (reference sequence). The CDR3 consists of 13 residues. The CDR3 region is CASSAGTGVEQYF. The DNA of the CDR3 is TGTGCCAGCAGTGCCGGGACAGGGGTCGAGCAGTACTTC.

This clone appeared a single time. The chain links TRBV5-4 to TRBJ2-5, with 10 bases that match TRBD2. The CDR3 sequence is 15 residues long. V dropped 2 bases and J dropped 5; count of bases not matched to a gene: 6. Germline assignment: CDR1 SGHNT and CDR2 YYREEE (reference sequence). The CDR3 spells CASSFASGSGETQYF. As DNA, the CDR3 is TGTGCCAGCAGCTTCGCTAGCGGGAGCGGCGAGACCCAGTACTTC.

The V call is TRBV29-1, the J call TRBJ1-1, with D possibly TRBD1 on 6 matching bases. V lost 4 bases, J lost 1 base, and 10 bases lay in between. This CDR3 has 13 residues. Germline CDR1 reads SQVTM; CDR2 reads ANQGSEA. CDR3 nucleotide sequence: TGCAGCGTTGCGGGACAACCGAACACTGAAGCTTTCTTT. Translating it yields CSVAGQPNTEAFF.

The rearrangement links TRBV5-1 to TRBJ1-1; TRBD1 is a possible D gene (5 bases). This CDR3 has 15 residues. The V gene's germline CDR1 is SGHRS and CDR2 YFSETQ. Trimming removed 0 bases from V and 1 base from J, with 10 bases in between. CDR3 sequence: CASSLVGGRNTEAFF. The CDR3 DNA is TGCGCCAGCAGCTTGGTTGGGGGAAGGAACACTGAAGCTTTCTTT.

The chain carries TRBV7-2 and TRBJ2-7; either TRBD1 or TRBD2 may fit D (5 bases each). CDR1 is SGHTA and CDR2 is FQGNSA in the germline V gene. Deletions cut 5 bases from V and 3 bases from J, with 14 bases between. CDR3 length: 14 residues. The DNA of the CDR3 is TGTGCCAGCAGCCGAACTGGGGGTGACTACGAGCAGTACTTC. Encoded protein: CASSRTGGDYEQYF.

The chain couples TRBV4-2 to TRBJ2-2; TRBD2 matches 9 bases. With V trimmed by 4 bases and J by 1 base, 7 bases remained unmatched. The CDR3 has 17 residues. In germline, CDR1 is LGHNA, CDR2 YNFKEQ. The CDR3 reads CASSPQGSGGNTGELFF. The CDR3 DNA follows: TGTGCCAGCAGCCCCCAGGGTAGCGGGGGGAACACCGGGGAGCTGTTTTTT.

The V gene is TRBV18, the J gene TRBJ2-3, with D tentatively TRBD2 (6 bases). The germline V gene encodes CDR1 KGHSH and CDR2 LQKENI. V was trimmed by 0 bases and J by 1 base, leaving 11 bases between them. This CDR3 comprises 16 residues. Written as DNA, the CDR3 is TGTGCCAGCTCACCACCTCGGCGGGACGGCACAGATACGCAGTATTTT. Translation gives CASSPPRRDGTDTQYF. Using reference TRBV18 and TRBJ2-3 for the parts outside the CDR3, the full variable domain is NAGVMQNPRHLVRRRGQEARLRCSPMKGHSHVYWYRQLPEEGLKFMVYLQKENIIDESGMPKERFSAEFPKEGPSILRIQQVVRGDSAAYFCASSPPRRDGTDTQYFGPGTRLTVL.

This clone has just one count. The rearrangement uses TRBV27 and TRBJ2-7; TRBD1 aligns across 9 bases. V dropped 4 bases and J dropped 7; count of bases not matched to a gene: 20. Germline CDR1 is MNHEY and CDR2 is SMNVEV (reference sequence). The CDR3 is made up of 18 amino acids. The CDR3 here is CASSSKTPWRTGEEEQYF. CDR3 nucleotides: TGTGCCAGCAGTTCCAAGACTCCTTGGCGGACAGGGGAAGAGGAGCAGTACTTC.

This chain uses TRBV4-1 with TRBJ2-2; D is uncertain. Trimming took 0 bases from V and 5 from J, leaving 13 bases between them. Germline V gene lookup returns CDR1 MGHRA and CDR2 YSYEKL. This CDR3 spans 16 amino acids. For the CDR3, the DNA is TGCGCCAGCAGCCAAGATGACACCCTAAAGACCGGGGAGCTGTTTTTT. Translation gives CASSQDDTLKTGELFF.

The gene calls are TRBV18 and TRBJ1-1; D unclear. The CDR3 runs 15 residues. The germline V gene has CDR1 KGHSH and CDR2 LQKENI. V dropped 2 bases and J dropped 7 bases, with 17 bases sitting between them. CDR3 DNA: TGTGCCAGCTCACCATCAATCGGACCACCCGATGAAGCTTTCTTT. This translates into CASSPSIGPPDEAFF.

This clone was detected a few times. The rearrangement uses TRBV11-2 and TRBJ1-2; maybe TRBD1 (5 bases). Germline CDR1 reads SGHAT; CDR2 reads FQNNGV. The CDR3 extends over 13 amino acids. The V end was cut by 4 bases, the J end by 4 bases, with 10 bases between. The CDR3 region has the DNA TGTGCCAGCAGCTCGGGACGGAGCTATGGCTACACCTTC. It codes for CASSSGRSYGYTF.

The chain employs TRBV19 and TRBJ1-2; D not certain. The germline V gene encodes CDR1 LNHDA and CDR2 SQIVND (reference sequence). This CDR3 region has 14 residues. V was trimmed by 3 bases and J by 0 bases, leaving 8 bases between them. The CDR3 sequence: CASSMVSSNYGYTF. In nucleotides, the CDR3 is TGTGCCAGTAGTATGGTCTCTTCTAACTATGGCTACACCTTC.

In this sample, this clone turned up once. The J gene is TRBJ2-7, the V gene TRBV5-1, with TRBD2 matching over 8 bases. The CDR3 runs 15 residues. The ends lost 4 bases at V and 3 bases at J; junction bases unmatched: 9. In germline, CDR1 is SGHRS, CDR2 YFSETQ. In nucleotides, the CDR3 is TGCGCCAGCAGCAAATCAGCGGGAGTCCTCTACGAGCAGTACTTC. This translates into CASSKSAGVLYEQYF.

This chain joins TRBV4-1 and TRBJ1-2; the D gene is possibly TRBD1 (5 bases). The CDR3 is 15 residues long. Trimming removed 3 bases from V and 2 bases from J, with 13 bases in between. CDR1 is MGHRA, CDR2 YSYEKL, per germline. The CDR3 sequence is CASSQGEGINYGYTF. CDR3 nucleotide sequence: TGCGCCAGCAGCCAGGGGGAGGGGATCAACTATGGCTACACCTTC.

V gene TRBV10-3 combines with J gene TRBJ1-5; D remains ambiguous. V lost 2 bases and J 0 bases, leaving 20 bases between the germline ends. The germline gives CDR1 ENHRY, CDR2 SYGVKD. The CDR3 loop spans 19 amino acids. This CDR3 reads CAISEAQSSSSHSNQPQHF. As DNA, the CDR3 is TGTGCCATCAGTGAGGCCCAATCCTCCAGCAGCCATAGCAATCAGCCCCAGCATTTT.

This rearrangement joins TRBV19 to TRBJ1-5; 7 nucleotides line up with TRBD1. The CDR3 covers 18 residues. Germline V gives CDR1 LNHDA, CDR2 SQIVND (reference sequence). With 1 base clipped from V and 5 bases from J, the junction kept 14 bases outside the gene matches. The CDR3 DNA reads as TGTGCCAGTAGTATAGTGAGGTTCAGGGGGATTGGGGATCAGCCCCAGCATTTT. Amino acid sequence: CASSIVRFRGIGDQPQHF.

The rearrangement uses TRBV13 and TRBJ2-7; TRBD2 matches at 8 bases. Losses at the gene ends were 5 bases for V and 0 bases for J; bases not matched to a gene: 3. Germline CDR1 is PRHDT and CDR2 is FYEKMQ (reference sequence). This CDR3 spans 14 amino acids. This CDR3 reads CASSLSGSSYEQYF. As DNA, the CDR3 is TGTGCCAGCAGCCTCAGCGGGAGCTCCTACGAGCAGTACTTC.

V is TRBV28 and J is TRBJ1-1, with D possibly TRBD1 on 5 matching bases. In germline, CDR1 is MDHEN, CDR2 SYDVKM. Trimming cost V 6 bases and J 4 bases, with 15 bases left between them. CDR3 length: 14 residues. The CDR3 coding sequence is TGTGCCAGCAGAAAGTTTGGGAGGGGCACTGAAGCTTTCTTT. Residues: CASRKFGRGTEAFF.

The V and J genes are TRBV9 and TRBJ1-2; D remains ambiguous. CDR3 size: 14 residues. CDR1 and CDR2 from the germline V gene are SGDLS and YYNGEE. V lost 6 bases and J 5 bases, leaving 17 bases between the germline ends. CDR3 in amino acids: CASKVSPNGYGYTF. As DNA, the CDR3 is TGTGCCAGCAAGGTTTCCCCCAACGGATATGGCTACACCTTC.

This chain links TRBV19 with TRBJ2-3; TRBD2 agrees at 10 bases. Trimming cost V 3 bases and J 4 bases; bases outside gene matches: 7. The CDR3 is 16 amino acids. Germline V lookup: CDR1 LNHDA, CDR2 SQIVND (reference sequence). The CDR3 region is CASSMLAGAGPDTQYF. DNA of the CDR3: TGTGCCAGTAGTATGCTAGCGGGAGCGGGGCCAGATACGCAGTATTTT.

J is TRBJ2-1 and V is TRBV5-1; D may be TRBD2 (6 bases). Germline lookup yields CDR1 SGHRS and CDR2 YFSETQ. This CDR3 region has 15 residues. Trimming removed 2 bases at V and 9 bases at J, with 18 bases between. CDR3 loop: CASSFLAGSDSEQFF. CDR3 DNA sequence: TGCGCCAGCAGCTTCCTGGCGGGATCCGACAGTGAGCAGTTCTTC.

This clone has more than one count but fewer than ten. The chain is built from TRBV5-6 and TRBJ2-7, with D unresolved. The ends were cut back, 0 bases at V and 4 bases at J, with 5 bases in the middle. The V gene's germline CDR1 is SGHDT and CDR2 YYEEEE. The CDR3 runs to 12 residues. The CDR3 nucleotides are TGTGCCAGCAGCTTGGGCCAGTACGAGCAGTACGTC. Translated: CASSLGQYEQYV.

The V gene is TRBV29-1, the J gene TRBJ1-3, with TRBD1 matching over 8 bases. J gave up 5 bases and V 8 bases, and 11 bases lay outside the gene matches. CDR1 is SQVTM, CDR2 ANQGSEA, per germline. This CDR3 spans 14 amino acids. CDR3 amino acids: CSIAGGAGRNTIYF. The DNA of the CDR3 is TGCAGCATTGCAGGGGGCGCAGGGAGAAACACCATATATTTT. Complete variable domain (other parts from reference TRBV29-1 and TRBJ1-3): SAVISQKPSRDICQRGTSLTIQCQVDSQVTMMFWYRQQPGQSLTLIATANQGSEATYESGFVIDKFPISRPNLTFSTLTVSNMSPEDSSIYLCSIAGGAGRNTIYFGEGSWLTVV.

This chain links TRBV5-1 with TRBJ1-2, with D hard to call. This CDR3 is 15 amino acids long. Germline CDR1 reads SGHRS; CDR2 reads YFSETQ. Deletions cut 0 bases from V and 4 bases from J, with 13 bases between. CDR3 amino acids: CASSLAATNFYGYTF. In DNA, the CDR3 is TGCGCCAGCAGCTTGGCGGCGACAAATTTCTATGGCTACACCTTC. The full variable domain, with the rest looked up from reference TRBV5-1 and TRBJ1-2, is KAGVTQTPRYLIKTRGQQVTLSCSPISGHRSVSWYQQTPGQGLQFLFEYFSETQRNKGNFPGRFSGRQFSNSRSEMNVSTLELGDSALYLCASSLAATNFYGYTFGSGTRLTVV.

The V gene is TRBV11-3, the J gene TRBJ2-5; perhaps TRBD1 as D (5 bases). CDR3 length: 13 residues. The ends were cut back, 5 bases at V and 5 bases at J, with 12 bases in the middle. Germline V gene sequence: CDR1 SGHNT, CDR2 YENEEA. The CDR3 spells CASSPRVGETQYF. CDR3 DNA sequence: TGTGCCAGCAGCCCCAGGGTAGGGGAGACCCAGTACTTC.

The V call is TRBV5-4, the J call TRBJ1-3, with unresolved D. Germline V lookup: CDR1 SGHNT, CDR2 YYREEE (reference sequence). CDR3 length: 15 amino acids. The V end lost 0 bases, the J end lost 1 base, and 8 bases lay between the germline ends. This CDR3 reads CASSLDPRSGNTIYF. CDR3 bases: TGTGCCAGCAGCTTGGATCCTCGGTCTGGAAACACCATATATTTT.

The gene calls are TRBV10-3 and TRBJ2-1; a weak D match, TRBD2 (5 bases). The germline V and J ends were trimmed by 3 bases and 0 bases, with 9 bases remaining between them. The germline V gene has CDR1 ENHRY and CDR2 SYGVKD. The CDR3 is 15 amino acids. In DNA form, the CDR3 reads TGTGCCATCAGTGATTTACGGGGCTCCTACAATGAGCAGTTCTTC. Protein: CAISDLRGSYNEQFF.

The chain joins TRBV27 to TRBJ1-2; perhaps TRBD1 as D (6 bases). V lost 5 bases and J 1 base, leaving 11 bases between the germline ends. Germline-derived CDR1 and CDR2 are MNHEY and SMNVEV (reference sequence). CDR3 size: 14 residues. CDR3 nucleotide sequence: TGTGCCAGCAGTCTGGACAGATTTAACTATGGCTACACCTTC. Protein product: CASSLDRFNYGYTF.

The chain combines TRBV28 with TRBJ2-7; TRBD1 agrees at 8 bases. The CDR3 is made up of 14 amino acids. Germline V gene sequence: CDR1 MDHEN, CDR2 SYDVKM. Unmatched junction bases numbered 8, after V lost 2 bases and J lost 8 bases. CDR3 nucleotide sequence: TGTGCCAGCAGTTTACGCGGACAGGGATTTCAGCAGTACGTC. This codes for CASSLRGQGFQQYV.